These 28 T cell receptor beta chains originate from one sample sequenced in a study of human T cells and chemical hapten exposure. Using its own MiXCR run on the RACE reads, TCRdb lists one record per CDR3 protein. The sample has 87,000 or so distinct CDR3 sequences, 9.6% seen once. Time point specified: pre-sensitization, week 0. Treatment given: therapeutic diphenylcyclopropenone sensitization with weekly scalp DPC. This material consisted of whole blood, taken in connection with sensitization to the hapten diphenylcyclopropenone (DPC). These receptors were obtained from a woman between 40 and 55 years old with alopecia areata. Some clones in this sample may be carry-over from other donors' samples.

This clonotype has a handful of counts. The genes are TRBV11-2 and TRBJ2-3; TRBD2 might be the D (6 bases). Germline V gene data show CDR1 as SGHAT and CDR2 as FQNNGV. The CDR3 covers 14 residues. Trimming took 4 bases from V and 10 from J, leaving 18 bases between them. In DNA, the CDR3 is TGTGCCAGCAGCTCTAGCGACGGCCCCCGTCCGCAGTATTTT. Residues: CASSSSDGPRPQYF. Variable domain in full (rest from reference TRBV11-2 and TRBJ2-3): EAGVAQSPRYKIIEKRQSVAFWCNPISGHATLYWYQQILGQGPKLLIQFQNNGVVDDSQLPKDRFSAERLKGVDSTLKIQPAKLEDSAVYLCASSSSDGPRPQYFGPGTRLTVL.

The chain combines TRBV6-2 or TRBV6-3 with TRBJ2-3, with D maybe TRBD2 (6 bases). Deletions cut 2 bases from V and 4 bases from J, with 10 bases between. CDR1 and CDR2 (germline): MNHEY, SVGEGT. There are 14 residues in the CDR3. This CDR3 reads CASSYVREADTQYF. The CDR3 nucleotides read TGTGCCAGCAGTTACGTTAGGGAGGCAGATACGCAGTATTTT.

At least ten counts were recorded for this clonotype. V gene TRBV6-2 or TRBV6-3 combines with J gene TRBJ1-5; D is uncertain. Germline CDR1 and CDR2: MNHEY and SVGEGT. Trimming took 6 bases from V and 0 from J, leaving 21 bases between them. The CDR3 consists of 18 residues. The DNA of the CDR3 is TGTGCCAGCAGCAGAAGTGGTGGCGGGAGTTATAGCAATCAGCCCCAGCATTTT. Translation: CASSRSGGGSYSNQPQHF.

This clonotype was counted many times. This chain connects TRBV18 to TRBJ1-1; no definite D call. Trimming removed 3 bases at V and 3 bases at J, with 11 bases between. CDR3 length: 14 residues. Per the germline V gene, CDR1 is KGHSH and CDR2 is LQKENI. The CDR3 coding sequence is TGTGCCAGCTCACCCCTGGGGTATGACACTGAAGCTTTCTTT. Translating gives CASSPLGYDTEAFF.

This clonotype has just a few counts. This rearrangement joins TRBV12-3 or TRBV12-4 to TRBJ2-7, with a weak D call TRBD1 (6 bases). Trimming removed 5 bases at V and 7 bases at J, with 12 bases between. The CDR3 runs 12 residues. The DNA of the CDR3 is TGTGCCAGCAGTCAACAGGGTGGAGAGCAGTACTTC. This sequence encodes CASSQQGGEQYF.

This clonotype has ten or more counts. The CDR3 loop reads CASSLDSQTSTDTQYF. In DNA form, the CDR3 reads TGTGCCAGCAGCTTAGACTCTCAAACTAGCACAGATACGCAGTATTTT. The rearrangement joins TRBV11-2 to TRBJ2-3, with D unclear. With 0 bases removed from V and 0 bases from J, the gap between germline ends came to 10 bases. The germline V gene has CDR1 SGHAT and CDR2 FQNNGV. There are 16 residues in the CDR3. The full variable domain, its missing parts supplied by reference TRBV11-2 and TRBJ2-3, is EAGVAQSPRYKIIEKRQSVAFWCNPISGHATLYWYQQILGQGPKLLIQFQNNGVVDDSQLPKDRFSAERLKGVDSTLKIQPAKLEDSAVYLCASSLDSQTSTDTQYFGPGTRLTVL.

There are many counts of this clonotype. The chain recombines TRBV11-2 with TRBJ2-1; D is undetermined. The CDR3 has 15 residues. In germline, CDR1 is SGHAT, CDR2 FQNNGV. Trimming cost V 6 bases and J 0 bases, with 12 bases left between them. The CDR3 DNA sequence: TGTGCCAGCAGTCCCCGTATAAGCTCCTACAATGAGCAGTTCTTC. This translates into CASSPRISSYNEQFF.

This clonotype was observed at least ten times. The CDR3 is CASSLDPGMGNQPQHF. In DNA form, the CDR3 reads TGTGCCAGCAGCTTAGATCCGGGGATGGGCAATCAGCCCCAGCATTTT. The chain is built from TRBV7-2 and TRBJ1-5, with unresolved D. V lost 1 base and J 2 bases, leaving 12 bases between the germline ends. CDR3 size: 16 residues. Germline V gives CDR1 SGHTA, CDR2 FQGNSA.

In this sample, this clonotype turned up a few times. CDR3 protein: CASSARDRGNEKLFF. The CDR3 nucleotides read TGTGCCAGCAGTGCCCGGGACAGGGGTAATGAAAAACTGTTTTTT. V gene TRBV2 combines with J gene TRBJ1-4; 10 nucleotides line up with TRBD1. CDR3 length: 15 amino acids. V was clipped by 4 bases and J by 4 bases; unmatched bases: 3. Germline CDR1 reads SNHLY; CDR2 reads FYNNEI.

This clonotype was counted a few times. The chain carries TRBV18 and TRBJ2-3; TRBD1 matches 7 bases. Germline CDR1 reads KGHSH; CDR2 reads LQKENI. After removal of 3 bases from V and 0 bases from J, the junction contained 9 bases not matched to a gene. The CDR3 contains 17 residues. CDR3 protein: CASSPGTAWSSTDTQYF. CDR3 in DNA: TGTGCCAGCTCACCGGGGACAGCATGGTCTAGCACAGATACGCAGTATTTT. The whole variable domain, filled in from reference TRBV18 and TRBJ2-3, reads NAGVMQNPRHLVRRRGQEARLRCSPMKGHSHVYWYRQLPEEGLKFMVYLQKENIIDESGMPKERFSAEFPKEGPSILRIQQVVRGDSAAYFCASSPGTAWSSTDTQYFGPGTRLTVL.

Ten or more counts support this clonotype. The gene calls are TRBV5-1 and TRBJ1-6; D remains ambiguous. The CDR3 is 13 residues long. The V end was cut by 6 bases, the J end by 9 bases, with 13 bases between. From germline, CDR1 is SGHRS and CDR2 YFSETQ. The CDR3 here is CASKGVGPSPLHF. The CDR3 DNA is TGCGCCAGCAAGGGAGTAGGCCCTTCACCCCTCCACTTT. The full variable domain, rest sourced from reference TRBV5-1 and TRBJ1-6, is KAGVTQTPRYLIKTRGQQVTLSCSPISGHRSVSWYQQTPGQGLQFLFEYFSETQRNKGNFPGRFSGRQFSNSRSEMNVSTLELGDSALYLCASKGVGPSPLHFGNGTRLTVT.

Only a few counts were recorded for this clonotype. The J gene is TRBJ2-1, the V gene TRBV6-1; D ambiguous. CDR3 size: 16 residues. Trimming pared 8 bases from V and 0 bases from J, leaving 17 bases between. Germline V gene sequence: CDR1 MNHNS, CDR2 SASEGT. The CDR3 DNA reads TGTGCCAGCCGGAATGACGGGTGGAGCTCCTACAATGAGCAGTTCTTC. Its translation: CASRNDGWSSYNEQFF.

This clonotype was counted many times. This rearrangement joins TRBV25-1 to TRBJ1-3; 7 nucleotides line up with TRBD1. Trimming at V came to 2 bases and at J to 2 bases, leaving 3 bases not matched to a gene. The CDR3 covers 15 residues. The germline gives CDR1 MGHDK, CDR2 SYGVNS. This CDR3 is CASSEVQGAGNTIYF. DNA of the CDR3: TGTGCCAGCAGTGAAGTGCAGGGGGCTGGAAACACCATATATTTT.

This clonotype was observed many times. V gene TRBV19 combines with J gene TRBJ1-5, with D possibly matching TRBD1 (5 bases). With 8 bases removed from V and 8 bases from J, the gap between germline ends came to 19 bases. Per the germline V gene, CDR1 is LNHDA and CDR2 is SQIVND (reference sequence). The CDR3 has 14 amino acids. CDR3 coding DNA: TGTGCCAGTGACGACAGACCCGCCGGGAAGCCCCAGCATTTT. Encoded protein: CASDDRPAGKPQHF.

The CDR3 reads CASSFHNTEAFF. As DNA, the CDR3 is TGTGCCAGCAGCTTCCATAACACTGAAGCTTTCTTT. This sequence joins TRBV7-9 and TRBJ1-1; D is ambiguous. The CDR3 contains 12 residues. Deletions cut 3 bases from V and 2 bases from J, with 4 bases between. CDR1 and CDR2 from the germline V gene are SEHNR and FQNEAQ (reference sequence).

For the CDR3, the DNA is TGTGCCAGCAGCCAAGCTCGGACAGGGAGGGGTCTCAATCAGCCCCAGCATTTT. Protein product: CASSQARTGRGLNQPQHF. The chain employs TRBV3-1 and TRBJ1-5, with TRBD1 identical over 8 bases. The CDR3 length is 18 residues. Germline CDR1 reads LGHDT; CDR2 reads YNNKEL (reference sequence). J was trimmed by 3 bases and V by 1 base; bases with no gene match: 11.

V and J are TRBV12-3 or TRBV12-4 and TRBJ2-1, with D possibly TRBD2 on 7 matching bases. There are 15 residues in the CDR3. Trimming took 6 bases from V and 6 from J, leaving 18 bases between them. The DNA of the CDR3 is TGTGCCAGCAGAAGGGGAGGGGGTTTGGGCAATGAGCAGTTCTTC. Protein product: CASRRGGGLGNEQFF.

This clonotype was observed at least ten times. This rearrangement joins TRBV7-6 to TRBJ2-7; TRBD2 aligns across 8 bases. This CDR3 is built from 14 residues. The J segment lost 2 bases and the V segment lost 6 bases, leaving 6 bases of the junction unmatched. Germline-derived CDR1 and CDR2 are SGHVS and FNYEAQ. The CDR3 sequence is CASRRREGAYEQYF. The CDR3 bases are TGTGCCAGCAGGCGACGGGAGGGGGCCTACGAGCAGTACTTC.

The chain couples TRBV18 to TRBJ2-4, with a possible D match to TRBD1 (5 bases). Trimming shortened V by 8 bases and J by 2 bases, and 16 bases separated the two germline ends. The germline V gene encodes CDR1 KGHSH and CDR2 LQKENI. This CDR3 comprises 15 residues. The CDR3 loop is CASARETATKNIQYF. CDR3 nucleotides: TGTGCCAGCGCACGTGAGACAGCGACCAAAAACATTCAGTACTTC.

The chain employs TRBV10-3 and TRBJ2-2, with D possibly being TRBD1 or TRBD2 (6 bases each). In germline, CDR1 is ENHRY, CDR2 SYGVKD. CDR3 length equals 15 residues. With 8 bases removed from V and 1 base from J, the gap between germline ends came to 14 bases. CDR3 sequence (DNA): TGTGCCATCTCTAAAGGGGGGATGAACACCGGGGAGCTGTTTTTT. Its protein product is CAISKGGMNTGELFF.

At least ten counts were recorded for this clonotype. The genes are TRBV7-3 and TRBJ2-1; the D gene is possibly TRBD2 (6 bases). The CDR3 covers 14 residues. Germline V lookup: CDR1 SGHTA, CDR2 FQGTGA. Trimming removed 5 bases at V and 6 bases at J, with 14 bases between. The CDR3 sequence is CASSPSPTSNEQFF. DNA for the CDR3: TGTGCCAGCAGCCCCTCTCCGACTAGCAATGAGCAGTTCTTC.

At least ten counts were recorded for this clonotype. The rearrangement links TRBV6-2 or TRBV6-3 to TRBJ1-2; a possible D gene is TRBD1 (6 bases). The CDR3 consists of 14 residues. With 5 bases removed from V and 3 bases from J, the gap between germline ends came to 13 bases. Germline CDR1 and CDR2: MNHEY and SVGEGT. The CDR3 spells CASSTDSLDYGYTF. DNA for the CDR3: TGTGCCAGCAGTACGGACAGTCTTGACTATGGCTACACCTTC.

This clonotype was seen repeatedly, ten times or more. The CDR3 DNA follows: TGTGCCACCAGCAGAGGAAGGCCGCCGAACACTGAAGCTTTCTTT. Amino acid sequence: CATSRGRPPNTEAFF. This chain links TRBV15 with TRBJ1-1; D ambiguous. This CDR3 contains 15 residues. Between the trimmed V and J ends, which lost 1 base and 1 base, there was a span of 10 bases. Germline-derived CDR1 and CDR2 are LNHNV and YYDKDF (reference sequence).

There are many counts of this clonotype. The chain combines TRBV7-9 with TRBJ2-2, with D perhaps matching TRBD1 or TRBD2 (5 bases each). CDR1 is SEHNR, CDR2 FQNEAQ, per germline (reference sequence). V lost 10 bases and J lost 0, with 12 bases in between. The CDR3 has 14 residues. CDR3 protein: CATLGTANTGELFF. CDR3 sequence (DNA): TGTGCCACCCTCGGGACGGCGAACACCGGGGAGCTGTTTTTT.

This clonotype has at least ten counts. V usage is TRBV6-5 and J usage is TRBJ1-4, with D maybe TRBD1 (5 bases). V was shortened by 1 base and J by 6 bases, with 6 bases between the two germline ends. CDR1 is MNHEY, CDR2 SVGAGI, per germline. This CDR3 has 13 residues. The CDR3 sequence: CASSYLGDEKLFF. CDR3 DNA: TGTGCCAGCAGTTACTTGGGGGATGAAAAACTGTTTTTT.

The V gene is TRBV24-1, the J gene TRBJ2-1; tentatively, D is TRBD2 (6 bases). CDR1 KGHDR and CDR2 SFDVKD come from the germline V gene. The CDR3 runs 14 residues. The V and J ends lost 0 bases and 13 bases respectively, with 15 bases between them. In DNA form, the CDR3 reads TGTGCCACCAGTGATTTGCTCTCCGTGCGGGGACAGTTCTTC. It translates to CATSDLLSVRGQFF.

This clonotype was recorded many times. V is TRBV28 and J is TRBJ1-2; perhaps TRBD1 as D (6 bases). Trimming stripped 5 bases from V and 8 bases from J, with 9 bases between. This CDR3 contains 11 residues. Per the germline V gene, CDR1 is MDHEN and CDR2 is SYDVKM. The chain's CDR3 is CASSTTGGYTF. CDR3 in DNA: TGTGCCAGCAGTACGACAGGCGGCTACACCTTC.

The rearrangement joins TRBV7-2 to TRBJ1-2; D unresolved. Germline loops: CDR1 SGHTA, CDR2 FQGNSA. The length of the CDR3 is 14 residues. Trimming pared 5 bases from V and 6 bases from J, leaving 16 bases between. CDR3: CASSPYRSIDGYTF. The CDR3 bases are TGTGCCAGCAGCCCTTACCGGAGTATCGATGGCTACACCTTC.